This is a list of T cell receptor beta chains from one sample in a study of cytomegalovirus exposure and HLA in healthy donors. The assay was immunoSEQ multiplex PCR, and TCRdb's table has in-frame clones only and misses some. Here the sample spans around 180,000 clones, approximately 85% being singletons. The sample comprised PBMCs. The receptors were sampled from a man between 18 and 29 years old in good health and CMV-seronegative. Each CDR3 is given with its conserved first and last residue. A D gene is named only where the DNA matches it firmly. Only some rows state a clone size, as once, few, many or a class for expanded clones.

CASSSNQGNTEAFF | TGTGCCAGCAGCTCCAATCAGGGGAACACTGAAGCTTTCTTT | - | TRBJ1-1 | - | TRBV7-9
CATSRTSGSGVEQFF | TGTGCCACCAGCAGGACTAGCGGGAGTGGGGTTGAGCAGTTCTTC | - | TRBJ2-1 | TRBD2 | TRBV15
CASRRDSSYEQYF | TGTGCCAGCCGCCGGGACAGCTCCTACGAGCAGTACTTC | - | TRBJ2-7 | TRBD1 | TRBV27
CASSRQWDTEAFF | TGTGCCAGTAGTAGACAGTGGGACACTGAAGCTTTCTTT | - | TRBJ1-1 | - | TRBV19
CASSQSVRTYTF | TGCGCCAGCAGTCAATCGGTGCGAACCTACACCTTC | - | TRBJ1-2 | - | TRBV23-1
CASSPSGGLYNEQFF | TGTGCCAGCAGTCCTAGCGGGGGGTTATACAATGAGCAGTTCTTC | - | TRBJ2-1 | TRBD2 | TRBV6-6
CASNRQDTNYGYTF | TGTGCCAGCAACCGACAGGATACTAACTATGGCTACACCTTC | - | TRBJ1-2 | - | TRBV28
CASRTSGTVAYEQYF | TGTGCCAGCAGGACCTCGGGGACAGTCGCCTACGAGCAGTACTTC | - | TRBJ2-7 | TRBD1 | TRBV5-5
CASSRTSGAYEQFF | TGCGCCAGCAGCCGGACTAGCGGGGCATATGAGCAGTTCTTC | - | TRBJ2-1 | TRBD2 | TRBV4-1
CAPGGREGRWEQYF | TGTGCCCCCGGGGGGCGGGAGGGCCGATGGGAGCAGTACTTC | - | TRBJ2-7 | TRBD2 | TRBV11-2
CATSRDRAVYPDNEQFF | TGTGCCACCAGCAGGGACAGGGCGGTTTATCCCGACAATGAGCAGTTCTTC | - | TRBJ2-1 | TRBD1 | TRBV15
CASSLDRGRDTQYF | TGTGCCAGCAGCTTAGACAGGGGAAGAGATACGCAGTATTTT | - | TRBJ2-3 | TRBD1 | TRBV7-6
CASSAPGGGHTGELFF | TGTGCCAGCAGCGCCCCCGGAGGGGGCCACACCGGGGAGCTGTTTTTT | - | TRBJ2-2 | - | TRBV9
CASRVDGHSYNEQFF | TGTGCCAGCAGGGTGGACGGACACTCCTACAATGAGCAGTTCTTC | - | TRBJ2-1 | - | TRBV2
CASSIGVTGELFF | TGTGCCAGTAGTATAGGAGTCACCGGGGAGCTGTTTTTT | - | TRBJ2-2 | - | TRBV19
CASSVDPTGAIQETQYF | TGTGCCAGCAGTGTGGACCCTACAGGGGCGATTCAAGAGACCCAGTACTTC | few | TRBJ2-5 | TRBD1 | TRBV2
CASSYRDSPLHF | TGTGCCAGCAGTTACAGGGACTCACCCCTCCACTTT | - | TRBJ1-6 | - | TRBV25-1
CASSLGTGFIGFDQPQHF | TGTGCCAGCAGCTTGGGGACAGGGTTTATCGGCTTCGATCAGCCCCAGCATTTT | - | TRBJ1-5 | TRBD1 | TRBV7-9
CASSDEADSGANVLTF | TGTGCCAGCAGTGACGAGGCCGATTCTGGGGCCAACGTCCTGACTTTC | few | TRBJ2-6 | - | TRBV6-4
CASSAGSLNTEAFF | TGTGCCAGCAGCGCCGGGAGCTTGAACACTGAAGCTTTCTTT | few | TRBJ1-1 | - | TRBV7-2
CASSEHLDEQFF | TGCGCCAGCAGCGAACATTTGGATGAGCAGTTCTTC | - | TRBJ2-1 | - | TRBV5-1
CASSSGQATNEKLFF | TGTGCCAGCAGCTCGGGACAGGCAACTAATGAAAAACTGTTTTTT | - | TRBJ1-4 | TRBD1 | TRBV7-8
CASSLVVSGGGYTF | TGTGCCAGCAGCTTAGTAGTTTCAGGGGGAGGCTACACCTTC | - | TRBJ1-2 | TRBD1 | TRBV7-2
CASMLAGYNEQFF | TGTGCCAGCATGCTAGCGGGATACAATGAGCAGTTCTTC | - | TRBJ2-1 | TRBD2 | TRBV6-5
CASSLGGSGVNEQFF | TGTGCCAGCAGCTTGGGGGGTAGCGGGGTCAATGAGCAGTTCTTC | - | TRBJ2-1 | TRBD2 | TRBV7-6
CASSFGTGGTEAFF | TGTGCCAGCAGTTTCGGAACAGGGGGCACTGAAGCTTTCTTT | - | TRBJ1-1 | TRBD1 | TRBV27
CASSARLVATEAFF | TGTGCCAGCAGCGCCCGTCTCGTGGCCACTGAAGCTTTCTTT | - | TRBJ1-1 | - | TRBV9
CASSHTGTGGLSSSVYGYTF | TGTGCCAGCAGCCACACCGGGACAGGGGGCCTCTCCTCGTCCGTCTATGGCTACACCTTC | - | TRBJ1-2 | TRBD1 | TRBV9
CASSEIPGQRNQETQYF | TGTGCCAGCAGTGAGATACCGGGACAGAGGAACCAAGAGACCCAGTACTTC | - | TRBJ2-5 | TRBD1 | TRBV6-1
CASSQDSPGPYEQYF | TGCGCCAGCAGCCAAGATAGCCCCGGCCCCTACGAGCAGTACTTC | many | TRBJ2-7 | - | TRBV4-3
CASSSLSTGWGTIYF | TGTGCCAGCAGTTCCCTCTCGACAGGGTGGGGCACCATATATTTT | - | TRBJ1-3 | TRBD1 | TRBV27
CAISAQNGYTF | TGTGCCATCAGTGCACAGAATGGCTACACCTTC | - | TRBJ1-2 | - | TRBV10-3
CASSQDFTGGFDEQYF | TGTGCCAGCAGCCAAGATTTCACAGGGGGCTTCGACGAGCAGTACTTC | few | TRBJ2-7 | TRBD1 | TRBV14
CATSGDRGGSYEQYF | TGTGCCACCAGCGGGGACAGGGGAGGGTCCTACGAGCAGTACTTC | once | TRBJ2-7 | TRBD1 | TRBV15
CASSLFSSGGNSLSYEQYF | TGCGCCAGCAGCTTGTTCTCTAGCGGGGGGAACTCCCTTTCCTACGAGCAGTACTTC | - | TRBJ2-7 | TRBD2 | TRBV5-1
CASSDHSGANVLTF | TGTGCCAGCAGTGACCATTCTGGGGCCAACGTCCTGACTTTC | - | TRBJ2-6 | - | TRBV25-1
CASSANRGREAFF | TGTGCCAGCAGTGCAAACAGGGGGCGTGAAGCTTTCTTT | - | TRBJ1-1 | TRBD1 | TRBV6-1
CASSHTGGIMIKNIQYF | TGTGCCAGCAGTCATACAGGGGGCATCATGATCAAAAACATTCAGTACTTC | - | TRBJ2-4 | TRBD1 | TRBV5-4
CASSQDSAGGQGNTIYF | TGTGCCAGCAGCCAAGATTCCGCGGGGGGGCAAGGAAACACCATATATTTT | - | TRBJ1-3 | - | TRBV14
CAISGDRDQPQHF | TGTGCCATCAGTGGGGACAGAGATCAGCCCCAGCATTTT | - | TRBJ1-5 | TRBD1 | TRBV10-3
CASSLAKREGPSNEQFF | TGTGCCAGCAGCTTAGCGAAGCGGGAGGGCCCGAGCAATGAGCAGTTCTTC | - | TRBJ2-1 | TRBD2 | TRBV7-6
CASKQPGVEEQFF | TGTGCCAGCAAGCAGCCGGGAGTTGAGGAGCAGTTCTTC | - | TRBJ2-1 | - | TRBV6-1
CASSQTVAGGRRETQYF | TGCGCCAGCAGCCAAACCGTAGCGGGGGGGCGGAGAGAGACCCAGTACTTC | - | TRBJ2-5 | TRBD2 | TRBV4-1
CASSTQGLGPTDTQYF | TGCGCCAGCAGCACCCAGGGTTTGGGGCCCACAGATACGCAGTATTTT | - | TRBJ2-3 | - | TRBV5-1
CARDPRGRGDEQYF | TGTGCCCGGGACCCCAGGGGCCGGGGGGACGAGCAGTACTTC | - | TRBJ2-7 | - | TRBV30
CASSQSLAGVETQYF | TGCGCCAGCAGTCAGAGTCTAGCGGGAGTGGAGACCCAGTACTTC | - | TRBJ2-5 | TRBD2 | TRBV5-1
CASASGGFGFSGDQYF | TGTGCCAGCGCCTCGGGGGGGTTTGGGTTCAGTGGAGACCAGTACTTC | - | TRBJ2-5 | TRBD2 | TRBV9
CAISESMQSGYTF | TGTGCCATCAGTGAGTCGATGCAGTCGGGCTACACCTTC | once | TRBJ1-2 | - | TRBV10-3
CAIQTGMNTEAFF | TGTGCCATACAGACAGGGATGAACACTGAAGCTTTCTTT | few | TRBJ1-1 | TRBD1 | TRBV10-3
CATSNPEDFEAFF | TGTGCCACCAGCAACCCGGAGGACTTTGAAGCTTTCTTT | - | TRBJ1-1 | - | TRBV15
CASSEHPGNYGYTF | TGCGCCAGCAGCGAGCATCCAGGAAACTATGGCTACACCTTC | - | TRBJ1-2 | - | TRBV5-1
CASSEQTISGANVLTF | TGTGCCAGCAGTGAACAAACAATCTCTGGGGCCAACGTCCTGACTTTC | - | TRBJ2-6 | - | TRBV25-1
CASSPPGTSNYGYTF | TGTGCCAGCTCACCACCTGGGACATCAAACTATGGCTACACCTTC | - | TRBJ1-2 | - | TRBV18
CASSQNQGIWEKLFF | TGCGCCAGCAGCCAGAACCAGGGGATTTGGGAAAAACTGTTTTTT | - | TRBJ1-4 | - | TRBV4-3
CASSQPNRGSETQYF | TGTGCCAGCAGCCAACCCAACAGGGGGAGTGAGACCCAGTACTTC | once | TRBJ2-5 | TRBD1 | TRBV7-9
CASSYSGIRYQETQYF | TGTGCCAGCAGCTATAGCGGGATACGTTACCAAGAGACCCAGTACTTC | - | TRBJ2-5 | TRBD2 | TRBV2
CASRGLSKNIQYF | TGTGCCTCCCGGGGTCTCTCCAAAAACATTCAGTACTTC | - | TRBJ2-4 | - | TRBV11-2
CASSERRWGNEQFF | TGTGCCAGCAGTGAAAGGAGGTGGGGCAATGAGCAGTTCTTC | - | TRBJ2-1 | - | TRBV2
CASSDPGVPNEKLFF | TGCGCCAGCAGTGACCCGGGGGTTCCTAATGAAAAACTGTTTTTT | - | TRBJ1-4 | - | TRBV10-2